The 26 T cell receptor beta chains listed next were all sequenced from one sample in a study of T cell repertoires in cytomegalovirus infection. TCRdb reanalysed the reads using MiXCR and keeps one entry per CDR3 protein. This table has about 740,000 distinct CDR3 sequences, roughly 36% appearing once. Sequenced input: PBMCs. Receptor source: a human donor in good health (CMV status not recorded). Some clones in this sample may be carry-over from other donors' samples.

In the case of this clonotype: A read error is possible here, since a much larger clone lies one base away. CDR3 in DNA: TGTGCCAGGAGCTCAGAAGGGACAGGGAGAACCTACGAGCAGTACTTC. It specifies CARSSEGTGRTYEQYF. The chain carries TRBV7-2 and TRBJ2-7, with 9 nucleotides matching TRBD1. This CDR3 is built from 16 residues. Germline loops: CDR1 SGHTA, CDR2 FQGNSA. Full variable domain (missing parts from reference TRBV7-2 and TRBJ2-7): GAGVSQSPSNKVTEKGKDVELRCDPISGHTALYWYRQSLGQGLEFLIYFQGNSAPDKSGLPSDRFSAERTGGSVSTLTIQRTQQEDSAVYLCARSSEGTGRTYEQYFGPGTRLTVT.

The sample holds a few counts of this clonotype. This chain uses TRBV28 with TRBJ1-2; D uncertain. Per the germline V gene, CDR1 is MDHEN and CDR2 is SYDVKM. V gave up 8 bases and J gave up 0 bases, with 13 bases separating them. The CDR3 is made up of 14 amino acids. This CDR3 is CASCRIPSNYGYTF. CDR3 sequence (DNA): TGTGCCAGCTGTAGGATCCCATCTAACTATGGCTACACCTTC.

In the case of this clonotype: This may be a read error, as it is one base from a much larger clone. The V gene is TRBV7-2, the J gene TRBJ1-5; D might be TRBD1 (5 bases). Trimming shortened V by 3 bases and J by 6 bases, and 15 bases separated the two germline ends. The germline gives CDR1 SGHTA, CDR2 FQGNSA. The CDR3 totals 15 residues. The CDR3: CASSFGSRVGQPQHF. The CDR3 region has the DNA TGTGCCAGCAGCTTTGGGTCCAGGGTTGGTCAGCCCCAGCATTTT.

The chain joins TRBV4-2 to TRBJ1-6; possibly TRBD1 for D (6 bases). The CDR3 is 15 residues long. The germline CDR1 and CDR2 sequences are LGHNA and YNFKEQ. Trimming shortened V by 2 bases and J by 7 bases, and 12 bases separated the two germline ends. The CDR3 is CASSQTRQENSPLHF. As DNA, the CDR3 is TGTGCCAGCAGCCAAACTCGACAGGAAAATTCACCCCTCCACTTT.

The sample holds many counts of this clonotype. This rearrangement joins TRBV19 to TRBJ1-1; 9 bases match TRBD1. The V gene end was trimmed by 5 bases and the J gene end by 1 base; junction bases not matched to a gene: 2. Germline CDR1 is LNHDA and CDR2 is SQIVND (reference sequence). The length of the CDR3 is 14 residues. Written as DNA, the CDR3 is TGTGCCAGTAGTGAGGGACAGGGGAACACTGAAGCTTTCTTT. Translating it yields CASSEGQGNTEAFF.

The CDR3 protein is CSVRAVSSYNEQFF. CDR3 sequence (DNA): TGCAGCGTACGAGCGGTAAGCTCCTACAATGAGCAGTTCTTC. J is TRBJ2-1 and V is TRBV29-1; possible D gene TRBD2, 5 bases. The CDR3 is made up of 14 amino acids. Germline V CDR1 and CDR2: SQVTM, ANQGSEA. The ends were cut back, 6 bases at V and 0 bases at J, with 12 bases in the middle.

This chain joins TRBV20-1 and TRBJ1-5; no definite D call. V lost 0 bases to trimming and J lost 1 base, with 10 bases between them. The length of the CDR3 is 15 residues. Germline CDR1 and CDR2: DFQATT and SNEGSKA (reference sequence). The CDR3 reads CSARDPRGSNQPQHF. For the CDR3, the DNA is TGCAGTGCTAGAGACCCGCGCGGGAGCAATCAGCCCCAGCATTTT.

This clonotype was seen many times. The chain combines TRBV7-9 with TRBJ2-3, with TRBD2 identical over 7 bases. Trimming at V came to 5 bases and at J to 5 bases, leaving 13 bases not matched to a gene. The V gene's germline CDR1 is SEHNR and CDR2 FQNEAQ (reference sequence). The CDR3 is made up of 16 amino acids. The CDR3: CASSDGGKGVEDTQYF. CDR3 bases: TGTGCCAGCAGCGACGGGGGGAAGGGAGTGGAAGATACGCAGTATTTT.

The chain is built from TRBV5-6 and TRBJ2-1; D possibly corresponds to TRBD1 (5 bases). The CDR3 runs to 14 residues. CDR1 is SGHDT and CDR2 is YYEEEE in the germline V gene. Trimming stripped 1 base from V and 5 bases from J, with 10 bases between. In DNA, the CDR3 is TGTGCCAGCAGCTTGTGGCAGGGAAACAATGAGCAGTTCTTC. Residues: CASSLWQGNNEQFF.

As for this clonotype: Likely a read error: the CDR3 ends without its conserved phenylalanine or tryptophan. Because the CDR3's place on the DNA is in doubt, the DNA is left out and the CDR3 is given as listed by TCRdb. The rearrangement links TRBV7-2 to TRBJ1-2; the D segment call TRBD1 is taken from the table without a DNA check. CDR1 and CDR2 (germline): SGHTA, FQGNSA. Including both end residues, the CDR3 is 14 amino acids long. The CDR3 region is CASTQSGGGDGDTL.

The chain uses TRBV24-1 and TRBJ2-3; a possible D gene is TRBD1 (6 bases). Trimming removed 4 bases at V and 3 bases at J, with 10 bases between. There are 14 residues in the CDR3. CDR1 and CDR2 (germline): KGHDR, SFDVKD. CDR3 amino acids: CATSDLTGTDTQYF. Written as DNA, the CDR3 is TGTGCCACCAGTGACTTAACAGGGACAGATACGCAGTATTTT.

The table lists this clonotype with many counts. The CDR3, as DNA: TGTGCCAGCAGCCTCCGGCGCCAATATGGCTACACCTTC. It is translated as CASSLRRQYGYTF. The rearrangement uses TRBV7-2 and TRBJ1-2; D gene ambiguous. This CDR3 is built from 13 residues. V was pared by 5 bases and J by 5 bases, with 12 bases between. Per the germline V gene, CDR1 is SGHTA and CDR2 is FQGNSA.

The chain recombines TRBV12-3 or TRBV12-4 with TRBJ2-6; a possible D gene is TRBD1 (5 bases). V lost 6 bases and J lost 1, with 16 bases in between. The CDR3 covers 17 residues. The CDR3, as DNA: TGTGCCAGCAGCTCCCCGACAGCTACATCTGGGGCCAACGTCCTGACTTTC. Translating it yields CASSSPTATSGANVLTF.

This clonotype was seen at least ten times. The rearrangement uses TRBV11-2 and TRBJ1-1, with no clear D. The germline V gene encodes CDR1 SGHAT and CDR2 FQNNGV. The CDR3 extends over 14 amino acids. V was trimmed by 1 base and J by 1 base, leaving 7 bases between them. Here the CDR3 reads CASSLAPQNTEAFF. The CDR3 nucleotides read TGTGCCAGCAGCTTAGCTCCACAGAACACTGAAGCTTTCTTT.

The chain links TRBV7-8 to TRBJ2-5, with 14 bases aligning to TRBD2. V gave up 1 base and J gave up 5 bases; unmatched junction bases: 6. The CDR3 is 17 amino acids. Per the germline V gene, CDR1 is SGHVS and CDR2 is FQNEAQ. The CDR3 here is CASSLGRLAGGPETQYF. CDR3 bases: TGTGCCAGCAGCTTAGGGAGACTAGCGGGAGGGCCGGAGACCCAGTACTTC.

J is TRBJ1-5 and V is TRBV19; D is unclear. Germline lookup yields CDR1 LNHDA and CDR2 SQIVND (reference sequence). The CDR3 consists of 14 residues. V lost 5 bases and J 2 bases, leaving 10 bases between the germline ends. CDR3 nucleotide sequence: TGTGCCAGTAGTCCTAGGGTGGGCAATCAGCCCCAGCATTTT. Translating gives CASSPRVGNQPQHF. Full variable domain (remainder filled in from reference TRBV19 and TRBJ1-5): DGGITQSPKYLFRKEGQNVTLSCEQNLNHDAMYWYRQDPGQGLRLIYYSQIVNDFQKGDIAEGYSVSREKKESFPLTVTSAQKNPTAFYLCASSPRVGNQPQHFGDGTRLSIL.

The chain links TRBV11-2 to TRBJ2-1, with 9 bases identical to TRBD1. Per the germline V gene, CDR1 is SGHAT and CDR2 is FQNNGV. The CDR3 loop spans 17 amino acids. Unmatched junction bases numbered 8, after V lost 5 bases and J lost 0 bases. The CDR3: CASSGYRGRVSYNEQFF. The CDR3 DNA reads TGTGCCAGCAGCGGCTACAGGGGGCGGGTCTCCTACAATGAGCAGTTCTTC.

This chain connects TRBV4-2 to TRBJ2-1; 10 positions agree with TRBD2. CDR3 length equals 15 residues. Germline CDR1 and CDR2: LGHNA and YNFKEQ. V shed 4 bases and J 8 bases; nucleotides not matched to a gene: 8. The CDR3 nucleotides read TGTGCCAGCAGCCCAAGCGGGAGGGCTAGATATGAGCAGTTCTTC. Translated: CASSPSGRARYEQFF.

This clonotype was recorded a few times. The chain joins TRBV2 to TRBJ1-6; TRBD1 is a possible D gene (5 bases). The V gene's germline CDR1 is SNHLY and CDR2 FYNNEI. Trimming took 4 bases from V and 8 from J, leaving 21 bases between them. This CDR3 is built from 17 residues. CDR3 sequence reads: CASSARPRGIRDSPLHF. Here the CDR3 DNA reads TGTGCCAGCAGTGCCCGGCCGAGGGGCATAAGAGATTCACCCCTCCACTTT.

The rearrangement joins TRBV28 to TRBJ2-1, with 7 positions matching TRBD2. Germline values: CDR1 MDHEN, CDR2 SYDVKM. J was trimmed by 10 bases and V by 3 bases; bases with no gene match: 3. This CDR3 is 12 amino acids long. CDR3 protein: CASSFPGGEQFF. For the CDR3, the DNA is TGTGCCAGCAGTTTCCCCGGGGGGGAGCAGTTCTTC. Full variable domain (rest looked up from reference TRBV28 and TRBJ2-1): DVKVTQSSRYLVKRTGEKVFLECVQDMDHENMFWYRQDPGLGLRLIYFSYDVKMKEKGDIPEGYSVSREKKERFSLILESASTNQTSMYLCASSFPGGEQFFGPGTRLTVL.

This clonotype appeared many times. CDR3 coding DNA: TGTGCCAGCAGCTTAGCGGGCACAGAGCCCCAGGAAGCTTTCTTT. Amino acid sequence: CASSLAGTEPQEAFF. The genes are TRBV7-2 and TRBJ1-1, with D uncertain. CDR1 is SGHTA and CDR2 is FQGNSA in the germline V gene. Trimming took 0 bases from V and 8 from J, leaving 16 bases between them. The CDR3 runs 15 residues.

This clonotype came up a few times. V gene TRBV7-9 combines with J gene TRBJ2-2; D is perhaps TRBD1 or TRBD2 (5 bases each). The CDR3 contains 16 residues. CDR1 and CDR2 from the germline V gene are SEHNR and FQNEAQ (reference sequence). Trimming shortened V by 3 bases and J by 3 bases, and 14 bases separated the two germline ends. CDR3 amino acids: CASSFLAGTHTGELFF. The CDR3 region has the DNA TGTGCCAGCAGCTTCCTGGCCGGGACCCACACCGGGGAGCTGTTTTTT.

This clonotype appeared a few times. The rearrangement uses TRBV7-2 and TRBJ2-1; 11 bases fit TRBD1. The ends lost 5 bases at V and 3 bases at J; junction bases unmatched: 6. The CDR3 runs 16 residues. Germline CDR1 and CDR2: SGHTA and FQGNSA. The CDR3 protein is CASSVSGTGGYNEQFF. CDR3 bases: TGTGCCAGCAGCGTTAGCGGGACAGGGGGCTACAATGAGCAGTTCTTC. Supplemented by reference TRBV7-2 and TRBJ2-1, the full variable domain reads GAGVSQSPSNKVTEKGKDVELRCDPISGHTALYWYRQSLGQGLEFLIYFQGNSAPDKSGLPSDRFSAERTGGSVSTLTIQRTQQEDSAVYLCASSVSGTGGYNEQFFGPGTRLTVL.

This clonotype has more than one count but fewer than ten. V and J are TRBV20-1 and TRBJ2-3; TRBD2 aligns across 12 bases. Germline V gene lookup returns CDR1 DFQATT and CDR2 SNEGSKA (reference sequence). The CDR3 has 19 amino acids. The ends lost 0 bases at V and 1 base at J; junction bases unmatched: 11. The CDR3 reads CSARDQGTSGGSRTDTQYF. CDR3 DNA sequence: TGCAGTGCTAGAGATCAGGGAACTAGCGGGGGGTCGCGCACAGATACGCAGTATTTT.

The chain combines TRBV30 with TRBJ2-1; D is unclear. This CDR3 has 12 amino acids. The ends were cut back, 2 bases at V and 6 bases at J, with 8 bases in the middle. Looked up from germline, CDR1 is GTSNPN and CDR2 is SVGIG (reference sequence). The CDR3 nucleotides read TGTGCCTGGAGTTACGGCCCCAATGAGCAGTTCTTC. Protein: CAWSYGPNEQFF.

The rearrangement links TRBV4-1 to TRBJ2-5; possibly TRBD1 for D (6 bases). Germline values: CDR1 MGHRA, CDR2 YSYEKL. This CDR3 is built from 14 residues. V was pared by 4 bases and J by 3 bases, with 12 bases between. The CDR3 nucleotides read TGCGCCAGCAGCCTCCGGGACATAGAAGAGACCCAGTACTTC. It translates to CASSLRDIEETQYF.